The sequence of this T cell receptor (beta chain) was determined in a study of blood T cells in healthy people across ages. PCR was performed a second time for about 7 to 12 cycles using a sample-barcoded 5' primer and a J-beta primer mix. Each TCR beta cDNA got a 12-nucleotide random molecular identifier. TCRdb recomputed calls from the 5' RACE reads with MiXCR, one row per CDR3 protein. The repertoire holds about 1.7 million distinct CDR3 sequences, over 25% seen once, with 7.7% in the top ten. Germline V gene sequence: CDR1 SGHVS, CDR2 FQNEAQ. The CDR3 spans 13 residues. For this clonotype: At one of its ends the junction is not consistent with the germline gene, which may arise from a read error.

This clonotype was obtained from a woman between 25 and 40 years old in good health. The chain uses TRBV7-8 and TRBJ1-2, with 9 bases matching TRBD1. Sequencing was done on a sample of blood. The CDR3 bases are TGTGCCTGCAGCCATGGGACAGGGAGAGGCTACACCTTC. As protein: CACSHGTGRGYTF.